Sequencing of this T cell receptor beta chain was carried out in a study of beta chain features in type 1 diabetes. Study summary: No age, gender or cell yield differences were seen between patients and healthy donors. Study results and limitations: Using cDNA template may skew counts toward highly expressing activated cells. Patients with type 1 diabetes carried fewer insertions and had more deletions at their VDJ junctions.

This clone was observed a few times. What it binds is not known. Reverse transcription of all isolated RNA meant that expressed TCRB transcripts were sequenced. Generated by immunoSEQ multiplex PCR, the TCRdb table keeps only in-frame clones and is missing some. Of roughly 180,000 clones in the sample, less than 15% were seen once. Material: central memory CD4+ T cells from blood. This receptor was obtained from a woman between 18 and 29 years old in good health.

CDR3 nucleotide sequence: TGTGCCAGCAGTTTTTCCGACAGGGGAAGCGGCTACACCTTC. This translates into CASSFSDRGSGYTF. J is TRBJ1-2 and V is TRBV6-5; the match to TRBD1 covers 8 bases. V lost 4 bases to trimming and J lost 8 bases; unmatched junction nucleotides: 9. The CDR3 extends over 14 amino acids. Germline loops: CDR1 MNHEY, CDR2 SVGAGI.